The subject of this entry is one T cell receptor beta chain. Its target is unknown. The germline CDR1 and CDR2 sequences are MRHNA and SNTAGT. The CDR3 covers 14 residues. The sample belongs to a study of shared clonotypes between healthy human individuals. Broader study findings: Investigators expected sequencing depth to affect clonotype sharing among donors.

Here immunoSEQ multiplex PCR was the method, and the copy in TCRdb shows in-frame clones only, minus some. The sample shows approximately 640,000 clones, 90% of them seen only once. The sample consisted of memory CD8+ T cells from PBMCs. The subset here: CD45RO+ cells pooled with CCR7-negative TemRA cells. The chain uses TRBV6-4 and TRBJ2-2; 10 nucleotides align to TRBD2. This receptor was taken from a man aged 18 to 30 in good health. Some clones in this sample may be carry-over from other donors' samples. CDR3 coding DNA: TGTGCTCCACTAGCGGGAAAAAACACCGGGGAGCTGTTTTTT. Encoded protein: CAPLAGKNTGELFF.